This T cell receptor (beta chain) was sequenced for a study of blood T cell repertoires in COVID-19. About the study: The study drew acute and convalescent COVID-19 samples from the United States, Italy and Spain. In each case, the material was cDNA or gDNA derived from T cells, B-cell-depleted T cells, or PBMCs.

Original methodology: It was from reference gene primer amplification that nucleated cell counts were estimated. Sequenced by immunoSEQ multiplex PCR; TCRdb stores in-frame clones only, minus some. The D gene and trimming were derived from the DNA, and the V and J assignments and clone size from that table. The sample consists of some 150,000 clones, 80% to 90% of them appearing once. The ends were cut back, 5 bases at V and 0 bases at J, with 17 bases in the middle. Germline CDR1 is SGHTA and CDR2 is FQGNSA. This CDR3 is built from 16 residues. This clone was observed once. V gene TRBV7-2 combines with J gene TRBJ2-7; TRBD1 is a possible D gene (6 bases). This sequence originates from a woman between 50 and 59 years old with active or convalescent COVID-19. Sequenced input: peripheral blood. In DNA form, the CDR3 reads TGTGCCAGCAGCCGGATGGACAGTTATAGCTCCTACGAGCAGTACTTC. Translating it yields CASSRMDSYSSYEQYF.